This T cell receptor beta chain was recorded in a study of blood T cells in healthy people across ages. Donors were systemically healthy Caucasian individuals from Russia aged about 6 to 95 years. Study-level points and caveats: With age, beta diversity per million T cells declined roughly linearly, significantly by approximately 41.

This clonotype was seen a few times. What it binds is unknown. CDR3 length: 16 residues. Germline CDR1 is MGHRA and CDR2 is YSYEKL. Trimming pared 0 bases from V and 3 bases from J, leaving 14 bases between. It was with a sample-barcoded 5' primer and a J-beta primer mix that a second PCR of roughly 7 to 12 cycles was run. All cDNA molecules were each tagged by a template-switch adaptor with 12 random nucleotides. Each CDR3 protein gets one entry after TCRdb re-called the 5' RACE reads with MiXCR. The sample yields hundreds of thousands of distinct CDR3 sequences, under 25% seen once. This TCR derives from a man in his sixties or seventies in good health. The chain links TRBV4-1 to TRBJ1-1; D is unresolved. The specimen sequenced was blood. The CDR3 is CASSQDRQVTHTEAFF. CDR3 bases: TGCGCCAGCAGCCAAGATCGTCAGGTGACCCACACTGAAGCTTTCTTT.